Presented here are 14 T cell receptor beta chains from one specimen sequenced in a study of blood T cell dynamics during melanoma immunotherapy (dated by TCRdb to about 2020). What the time point label conveys for this sample: pre-treatment baseline. To prepare the library, the immunoSEQ multiplex PCR assay was applied. TCRdb took over this immuneACCESS table, retaining in-frame rearrangements with V and J assigned. Such tables are incomplete; in checked studies, under half of the missing clones stem from an unresolved V gene, and the remainder is unexplained. In all, the sample holds some 14,000 clones, and approximately 84% of those were seen once. Approximately 6% of the sample lies in the top ten. The sequences come from blood, collected from a patient treated with checkpoint blockade. The receptors stem from a human donor with melanoma.

The gene calls are TRBV27 and TRBJ1-4, with D tentatively TRBD1 (5 bases). From germline, CDR1 is MNHEY and CDR2 SMNVEV (reference sequence). The CDR3 runs to 14 residues. The ends were cut back, 6 bases at V and 5 bases at J, with 13 bases in the middle. The DNA for the CDR3 is TGTGCCAGCAGCTTCAGGGAAAGAAATGAAAAACTGTTTTTT. It specifies CASSFRERNEKLFF.

The rearrangement links TRBV2 to TRBJ2-1; 8 bases align to TRBD2. Germline CDR1 SNHLY, CDR2 FYNNEI. Germline trimming cut 5 bases from V and 8 bases from J; bases unmatched to any gene: 11. This CDR3 has 15 residues. CDR3 coding DNA: TGTGCCAGCAGTTTAGCGGGGCGGGGAGGGGATGAGCAGTTCTTC. Its translation is CASSLAGRGGDEQFF.

This chain links TRBV7-9 with TRBJ1-2; 7 bases align to TRBD1. V dropped 7 bases and J dropped 2; count of bases not matched to a gene: 7. Per germline, CDR1 SEHNR and CDR2 FQNEAQ (reference sequence). The CDR3 has 14 amino acids. The CDR3 protein is CASTPRGGNYGYTF. For the CDR3, the DNA is TGTGCCAGCACCCCCAGGGGGGGGAACTATGGCTACACCTTC.

The chain employs TRBV5-4 and TRBJ1-2; 10 bases fit TRBD1. The CDR3 extends over 16 amino acids. The germline CDR1 and CDR2 sequences are SGHNT and YYREEE (reference sequence). With 3 bases clipped from V and 4 bases from J, the junction kept 9 bases outside the gene matches. CDR3 coding DNA: TGTGCCAGCAGCTCGGAGGGACAGGGGCCCATCTATGGCTACACCTTC. It translates to CASSSEGQGPIYGYTF.

The chain employs TRBV2 and TRBJ2-5; perhaps TRBD2 as D (7 bases). Trimming cost V 5 bases and J 5 bases, with 15 bases left between them. Germline V gene lookup returns CDR1 SNHLY and CDR2 FYNNEI. This CDR3 is built from 14 residues. CDR3 sequence (DNA): TGTGCCAGCAGTAAGGGGGGGGCGAGGGAGACCCAGTACTTC. It yields the protein CASSKGGARETQYF.

The chain combines TRBV6-1 with TRBJ1-2; D is uncertain. The germline V and J ends were trimmed by 7 bases and 4 bases, with 7 bases remaining between them. The CDR3 totals 11 residues. Germline values: CDR1 MNHNS, CDR2 SASEGT. CDR3 sequence (DNA): TGTGCCAGCACGCCCAGCTATGGCTACACCTTC. Amino acids: CASTPSYGYTF.

CDR3 residues: CASRTTLRGVGYEQYV. CDR3 nucleotide sequence: TGTGCCAGCAGAACCACCTTACGGGGGGTAGGATACGAGCAGTACGTC. V and J are TRBV27 and TRBJ2-7; the match to TRBD2 covers 7 bases. J was trimmed by 4 bases and V by 6 bases; bases with no gene match: 15. The CDR3 extends over 16 amino acids. The V gene's germline CDR1 is MNHEY and CDR2 SMNVEV (reference sequence).

The chain is built from TRBV6-6 and TRBJ1-2; TRBD1 matches 10 bases. CDR3 length equals 12 residues. Germline assignment: CDR1 MNHNY and CDR2 SVGAGI (reference sequence). Germline trimming cut 8 bases from V and 5 bases from J; bases unmatched to any gene: 2. In DNA, the CDR3 is TGTGCCAGCTCGGACAGGGGGTATGGCTACACCTTC. Protein product: CASSDRGYGYTF.

The rearrangement links TRBV5-1 to TRBJ2-6; D may correspond to TRBD1 or TRBD2 (5 bases each). The CDR3 runs to 16 residues. V shed 4 bases and J shed 1 base, with 12 bases lying between them. Germline V gene sequence: CDR1 SGHRS, CDR2 YFSETQ. CDR3 nucleotides: TGCGCCAGCAGCCTGAAGTGGGGGTCTGGGGCCAACGTCCTGACTTTC. It specifies CASSLKWGSGANVLTF.

V and J are TRBV5-6 and TRBJ1-1; D might be TRBD1 (6 bases). Trimming removed 1 base from V and 5 bases from J, with 9 bases in between. The CDR3 has 13 residues. Germline lookup yields CDR1 SGHDT and CDR2 YYEEEE. The CDR3 region has the DNA TGTGCCAGCAGCTTGACAGGGAAGACTGAAGCTTTCTTT. Its translation: CASSLTGKTEAFF.

The rearrangement links TRBV2 to TRBJ2-3; D remains ambiguous. The ends were cut back, 3 bases at V and 6 bases at J, with 10 bases in the middle. CDR3 size: 13 residues. The germline V gene has CDR1 SNHLY and CDR2 FYNNEI. CDR3 DNA: TGTGCCAGCAGTGAGCCCCTAAAGGATACGCAGTATTTT. Translating it yields CASSEPLKDTQYF.

The chain combines TRBV5-6 with TRBJ2-7; TRBD2 might be the D (6 bases). Trimming took off 3 bases at V and 1 base at J, with 8 bases between the two ends. The CDR3 is 13 residues long. The germline V gene has CDR1 SGHDT and CDR2 YYEEEE. CDR3 bases: TGTGCCAGCAGCTACGGGGGTTCCTACGAGCAGTACGTC. Amino acid sequence: CASSYGGSYEQYV.

This chain uses TRBV9 with TRBJ1-2; TRBD1 might be the D (5 bases). CDR1 SGDLS and CDR2 YYNGEE come from the germline V gene. V lost 4 bases, J lost 0 bases, and 19 bases lay in between. The CDR3 extends over 17 amino acids. The chain's CDR3 is CASSPPRRVGANYGYTF. As DNA, the CDR3 is TGTGCCAGCAGCCCCCCTCGCAGGGTTGGAGCTAACTATGGCTACACCTTC.

This clone occurred once. The chain links TRBV5-6 to TRBJ2-5, with D perhaps given as TRBD1 or TRBD2 (6 bases each). The CDR3 length is 16 residues. V was clipped by 3 bases and J by 3 bases, with 18 bases between them. Germline lookup yields CDR1 SGHDT and CDR2 YYEEEE. The CDR3 bases are TGTGCCAGCAGCTGGAAGGGGGGATGGACTGAAGAGACCCAGTACTTC. Protein product: CASSWKGGWTEETQYF.